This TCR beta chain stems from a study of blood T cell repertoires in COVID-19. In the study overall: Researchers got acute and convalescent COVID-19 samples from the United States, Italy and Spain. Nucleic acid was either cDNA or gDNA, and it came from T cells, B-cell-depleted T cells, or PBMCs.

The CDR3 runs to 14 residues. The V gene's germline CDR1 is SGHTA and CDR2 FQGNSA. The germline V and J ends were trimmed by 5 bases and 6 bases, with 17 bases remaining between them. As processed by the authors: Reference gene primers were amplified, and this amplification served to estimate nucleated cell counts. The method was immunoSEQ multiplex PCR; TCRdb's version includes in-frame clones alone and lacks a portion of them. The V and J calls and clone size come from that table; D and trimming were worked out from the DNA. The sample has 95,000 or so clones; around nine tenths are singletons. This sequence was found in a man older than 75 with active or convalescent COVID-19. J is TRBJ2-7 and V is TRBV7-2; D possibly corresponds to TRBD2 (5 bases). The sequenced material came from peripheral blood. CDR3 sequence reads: CASSPLATGREQYF. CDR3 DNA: TGTGCCAGCAGCCCTTTAGCGACCGGCCGCGAGCAGTACTTC.